This T cell receptor beta chain was identified during a study of patients and donors after allogeneic stem cell transplantation. The length of the CDR3 is 15 residues. Trimming at V came to 2 bases and at J to 5 bases, leaving 7 bases not matched to a gene. Germline-derived CDR1 and CDR2 are MGHRA and YSYEKL. TCRdb reprocessed the RT-PCR reads via MiXCR and lists one record per CDR3 protein. The sample consists of approximately 170,000 distinct CDR3 sequences, 24% of them appearing once. In this sample, this clonotype turned up a few times. Sequencing used blood, either unsorted or a sorted T cell fraction (not recorded which). The TCR comes from a human donor who was either an allogeneic HSCT recipient or a stem cell or donor lymphocyte infusion donor (not recorded which). It is not recorded whose cells these are; they may come from a transplant donor. This chain links TRBV4-1 with TRBJ1-1; TRBD1 matches 8 bases. CDR3 in DNA: TGCGCCAGCAGCCAAACCAGGGGGCAGGGAACTGAAGCTTTCTTT. This encodes CASSQTRGQGTEAFF.